This T cell receptor (beta chain) appears in the sequencing data of a study of regulatory T cells in long-lasting Graves disease. Time point specified: newly diagnosed GD, antithyroid drugs for less than 3 months. The TCR library was prepared using RNA isolated from PBMCs. Arm-PCR of CDR3 regions with iRepertoire HTBI primers generated TCR beta libraries. Via MiXCR, TCRdb re-called the multiplex PCR reads, giving one row per CDR3 protein. The table lists fewer than 650,000 distinct CDR3 sequences, 15% to 20% of them singletons. This clonotype was detected ten times or more. Trimming cost V 3 bases and J 3 bases; bases outside gene matches: 1. Germline CDR1 reads KGHSH; CDR2 reads LQKENI. The CDR3 has 16 residues. These records were also assigned to another study, of T cells in Graves' hyperthyroidism and ophthalmopathy.

The TCR originated in a man younger than 30 with Graves disease. This chain links TRBV18 with TRBJ2-1; 14 bases agree with TRBD2. The sequences come from peripheral blood mononuclear cells (PBMCs), collected at new diagnosis, from a patient treated with antithyroid drugs. CDR3 amino acids: CASSPGTSGSYNEQFF. CDR3 nucleotides: TGTGCCAGCTCACCCGGGACTAGCGGGAGCTACAATGAGCAGTTCTTC.